Listed below are T cell receptor beta chains from one sample, sequenced in a study of OX40 agonist ivuxolimab in advanced cancers. TCRdb keeps only in-frame clones here, not all; method: immunoSEQ multiplex PCR. Among around 67,000 clones listed, 80% were seen once. Sequences were derived from CD4+ or CD8+ T cells sorted from blood, sampled in a trial of the OX40 agonist ivuxolimab. Receptors were obtained from an adult with an advanced solid tumor such as melanoma, head and neck, liver or kidney cancer. CDR3s include the opening cysteine and the closing phenylalanine or tryptophan. The D gene is left open where the match is weak. For some rows the clone size is stated as once, few or many, or as a class when expanded; others skip it.

CDR3 protein: CASSRSGTLVYGYTF; CDR3 DNA: TGTGCCAGTAGCAGGTCCGGGACACTGGTTTACGGCTACACCTTC; J gene: TRBJ1-2; D gene: .; V gene: TRBV19; clone size: few
CDR3 protein: CASSHYEGYEQYF; CDR3 DNA: TGTGCCAGCAGTCATTACGAAGGGTACGAGCAGTACTTC; J gene: TRBJ2-7; D gene: .; V gene: TRBV6-6; clone size: .
CDR3 protein: CASSEWAGTIGGSPLHF; CDR3 DNA: TGTGCCAGCAGTGAATGGGCAGGGACGATTGGGGGTTCACCCCTCCACTTT; J gene: TRBJ1-6; D gene: .; V gene: TRBV25-1; clone size: few
CDR3 protein: CASRLWRQGSGANVLTF; CDR3 DNA: TGTGCCAGTAGGTTATGGAGGCAAGGCTCTGGGGCCAACGTCCTGACTTTC; J gene: TRBJ2-6; D gene: .; V gene: TRBV19; clone size: once
CDR3 protein: CAITNARGDYGYTF; CDR3 DNA: TGTGCCATCACCAACGCCCGGGGTGACTATGGCTACACCTTC; J gene: TRBJ1-2; D gene: .; V gene: TRBV10-3; clone size: .
CDR3 protein: CASSQALGRLLSGNTIYF; CDR3 DNA: TGCGCCAGCAGCCAAGCCCTGGGACGGCTTCTCTCTGGAAACACCATATATTTT; J gene: TRBJ1-3; D gene: .; V gene: TRBV4-1; clone size: .
CDR3 protein: CASRRGRYGYTF; CDR3 DNA: TGTGCCAGCCGCAGGGGGCGGTATGGCTACACCTTC; J gene: TRBJ1-2; D gene: TRBD1; V gene: TRBV2; clone size: .
CDR3 protein: CAIKSEQGIGGERSGNTIYF; CDR3 DNA: TGTGCCATCAAATCTGAACAGGGTATCGGAGGGGAGCGCTCTGGAAACACCATATATTTT; J gene: TRBJ1-3; D gene: .; V gene: TRBV10-3; clone size: .
CDR3 protein: CAWSVQVNTEAFF; CDR3 DNA: TGTGCCTGGAGTGTTCAGGTGAACACTGAAGCTTTCTTT; J gene: TRBJ1-1; D gene: .; V gene: TRBV30; clone size: .
CDR3 protein: CASSLVVTPASGNTIYF; CDR3 DNA: TGTGCCAGCAGCTTAGTCGTAACGCCCGCCAGTGGAAACACCATATATTTT; J gene: TRBJ1-3; D gene: .; V gene: TRBV11-2; clone size: .
CDR3 protein: CASSQYPGQAPSPLHF; CDR3 DNA: TGTGCCAGCAGCCAATACCCCGGACAGGCTCCCTCACCCCTCCACTTT; J gene: TRBJ1-6; D gene: TRBD1; V gene: TRBV7-2; clone size: .
CDR3 protein: CASSQQGLSTDTQYF; CDR3 DNA: TGTGCCAGCAGTCAACAGGGACTCAGCACAGATACGCAGTATTTT; J gene: TRBJ2-3; D gene: .; V gene: TRBV5-4; clone size: .
CDR3 protein: CASSIGQHRETQYF; CDR3 DNA: TGTGCCAGTAGTATAGGACAGCATAGGGAGACCCAGTACTTC; J gene: TRBJ2-5; D gene: .; V gene: TRBV19; clone size: once
CDR3 protein: CASSLGGYEQYF; CDR3 DNA: TGTGCCAGCAGCTTGGGGGGGTACGAGCAGTACTTC; J gene: TRBJ2-7; D gene: TRBD2; V gene: TRBV5-1; clone size: .
CDR3 protein: CAWSPEPGRGAYNEQFF; CDR3 DNA: TGTGCCTGGAGTCCCGAGCCCGGCAGGGGCGCCTACAATGAGCAGTTCTTC; J gene: TRBJ2-1; D gene: .; V gene: TRBV30; clone size: .
CDR3 protein: CASSGLGGHTDTQYF; CDR3 DNA: TGTGCCAGCAGTGGTTTGGGGGGGCACACAGATACGCAGTATTTT; J gene: TRBJ2-3; D gene: .; V gene: TRBV2; clone size: once
CDR3 protein: CASSYTTVTTGELFF; CDR3 DNA: TGTGCCAGCAGTTACACGACGGTCACTACCGGGGAGCTGTTTTTT; J gene: TRBJ2-2; D gene: .; V gene: TRBV6-5; clone size: .
CDR3 protein: CASSQDATAPYGYTF; CDR3 DNA: TGTGCCAGCAGCCAAGATGCCACGGCGCCCTATGGCTACACCTTC; J gene: TRBJ1-2; D gene: .; V gene: TRBV4-2; clone size: .
CDR3 protein: CASSLGGESPLHF; CDR3 DNA: TGTGCCAGCAGCTTAGGAGGGGAATCACCCCTCCACTTT; J gene: TRBJ1-6; D gene: .; V gene: TRBV11-2; clone size: medium-sized
CDR3 protein: CASSEFEGLSGNTIYF; CDR3 DNA: TGTGCCAGCAGTGAGTTTGAGGGTCTAAGTGGAAACACCATATATTTT; J gene: TRBJ1-3; D gene: .; V gene: TRBV2; clone size: .
CDR3 protein: CASRWTGGEAFF; CDR3 DNA: TGTGCCAGCAGGTGGACAGGCGGGGAAGCTTTCTTT; J gene: TRBJ1-1; D gene: TRBD1; V gene: TRBV2; clone size: .
CDR3 protein: CATSRRQGGNEKLFF; CDR3 DNA: TGTGCCACCAGCAGGCGACAGGGGGGTAATGAAAAACTGTTTTTT; J gene: TRBJ1-4; D gene: TRBD1; V gene: TRBV15; clone size: .
CDR3 protein: CSVGGLAGFGRDTDTQYF; CDR3 DNA: TGCAGCGTTGGGGGACTAGCGGGCTTCGGGAGAGACACAGATACGCAGTATTTT; J gene: TRBJ2-3; D gene: TRBD2; V gene: TRBV29-1; clone size: .
CDR3 protein: CASSFTLQGLSYEQYF; CDR3 DNA: TGTGCCAGCAGTTTCACCCTCCAGGGGCTCTCCTACGAGCAGTACTTC; J gene: TRBJ2-7; D gene: .; V gene: TRBV28; clone size: .
CDR3 protein: CASSPVAGGGDTQYF; CDR3 DNA: TGCGCCAGCAGCCCGGTAGCGGGGGGTGGCGATACGCAGTATTTT; J gene: TRBJ2-3; D gene: TRBD2; V gene: TRBV5-1; clone size: .
CDR3 protein: CASSLAGTNAYEQYF; CDR3 DNA: TGCGCCAGCAGCTTGGCCGGGACGAATGCCTACGAGCAGTACTTC; J gene: TRBJ2-7; D gene: .; V gene: TRBV5-1; clone size: once
CDR3 protein: CASSLGTANYGYTF; CDR3 DNA: TGTGCCAGCTCACTTGGGACAGCGAACTATGGCTACACCTTC; J gene: TRBJ1-2; D gene: TRBD1; V gene: TRBV18; clone size: .
CDR3 protein: CASSLASGGAGEQFF; CDR3 DNA: TGCGCCAGCAGCTTGGCTAGCGGGGGGGCCGGTGAGCAGTTCTTC; J gene: TRBJ2-1; D gene: TRBD2; V gene: TRBV5-1; clone size: .